The clone carrying this T cell receptor (beta chain) was found many times. The antigen remains undetermined. Sample time point: healthy volunteer bleed at 2 weeks. Whole blood that had not been fractionated was the source of extracted total RNA. The CDR3 has 23 amino acids. V lost 8 bases and J 4 bases, leaving 44 bases between the germline ends. Germline CDR1 MNHNS, CDR2 SASEGT. What the library attached to individual cDNA molecules were unique molecular identifiers. Per the original data handling: Per sample, the median was approximately 96,000 TCRs, with values from around 20,000 to 690,000. A single record per CDR3 protein comes from TCRdb applying MiXCR to the RACE reads. What appears here as the V and J calls and clone size reflects TCRdb's work, not the paper's. There are about 41,000 distinct CDR3 sequences in the sample; almost 4.5% occur only once, and roughly 6% lies in the top ten. These data are taken from a study of human T cells and chemical hapten exposure. The wider study: TCR yields per sample varied mostly from small pooled library volume differences. The study's findings and limits: High-frequency TCRs, those above 1 in 1000, stayed the same after DPC sensitization.

The origin of this receptor is a human donor in good health. Some clones in this sample may be carry-over from other donors' samples. The material sequenced was whole blood. J is TRBJ2-5 and V is TRBV6-1; tentatively, D is TRBD1 or TRBD2 (7 bases each). This CDR3 is CASGRVSKAVTLWGQRIGETQYF. CDR3 DNA: TGTGCCAGCGGGAGGGTGTCCAAAGCTGTAACATTGTGGGGACAGAGGATTGGAGAGACCCAGTACTTC.